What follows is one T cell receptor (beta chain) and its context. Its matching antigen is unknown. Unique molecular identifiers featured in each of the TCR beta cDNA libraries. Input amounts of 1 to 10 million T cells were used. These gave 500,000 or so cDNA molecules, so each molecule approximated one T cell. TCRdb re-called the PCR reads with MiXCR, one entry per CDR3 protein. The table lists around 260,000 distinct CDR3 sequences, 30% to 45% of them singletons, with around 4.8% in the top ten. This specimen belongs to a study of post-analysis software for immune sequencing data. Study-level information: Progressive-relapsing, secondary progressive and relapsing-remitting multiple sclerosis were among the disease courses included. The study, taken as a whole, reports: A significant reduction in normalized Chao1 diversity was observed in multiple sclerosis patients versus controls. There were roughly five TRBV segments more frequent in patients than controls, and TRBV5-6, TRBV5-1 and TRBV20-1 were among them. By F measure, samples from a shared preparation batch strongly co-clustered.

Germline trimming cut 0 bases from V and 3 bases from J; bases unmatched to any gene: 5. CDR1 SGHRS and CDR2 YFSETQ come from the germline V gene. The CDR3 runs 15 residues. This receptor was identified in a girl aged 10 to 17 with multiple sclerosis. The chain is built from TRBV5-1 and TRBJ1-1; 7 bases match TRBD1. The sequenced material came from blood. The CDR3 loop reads CASSLGDREHTEAFF. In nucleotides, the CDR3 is TGCGCCAGCAGCTTGGGTGACAGGGAGCACACTGAAGCTTTCTTT.